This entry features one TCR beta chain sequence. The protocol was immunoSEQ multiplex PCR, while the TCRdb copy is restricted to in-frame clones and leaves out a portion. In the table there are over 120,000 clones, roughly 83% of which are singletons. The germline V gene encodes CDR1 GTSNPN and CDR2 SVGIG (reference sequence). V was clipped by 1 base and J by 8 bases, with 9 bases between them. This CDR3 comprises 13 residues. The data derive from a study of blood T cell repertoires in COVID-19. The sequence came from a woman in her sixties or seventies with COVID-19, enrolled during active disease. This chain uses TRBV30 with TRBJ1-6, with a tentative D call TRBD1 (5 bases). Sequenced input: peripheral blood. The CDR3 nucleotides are TGTGCCTGGAGTGCGGGGGACGATTCACCCCTCCACTTT. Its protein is CAWSAGDDSPLHF.